What follows are 11 T cell receptor beta chains derived from one specimen sequenced in a study of post-analysis software for immune sequencing data. Study-level points and caveats: There were five or six TRBV segments more frequent in patients than controls, and TRBV5-6, TRBV5-1 and TRBV20-1 were among them.

The TCR beta cDNA libraries carried unique molecular identifiers. TCRdb passed the PCR reads through MiXCR, listing each CDR3 protein once. The data contain hundreds of thousands of distinct CDR3 sequences, about 60% of them seen just once; the ten biggest clones take up around 11%. The antigens these receptors bind are not known. Sequencing was performed on blood. These receptor sequences come from a girl aged 2 to 10 with multiple sclerosis.

The V call is TRBV20-1, the J call TRBJ2-3, with TRBD2 matching over 12 bases. This CDR3 contains 15 residues. The V gene's germline CDR1 is DFQATT and CDR2 SNEGSKA (reference sequence). J gave up 6 bases and V 7 bases, and 11 bases lay outside the gene matches. CDR3 in amino acids: CSGILAGGRRDTQYF. The DNA of the CDR3 is TGCAGTGGGATCCTAGCGGGAGGGCGTCGGGATACGCAGTATTTT.

This clonotype showed up just once. The V and J genes are TRBV20-1 and TRBJ1-5, with TRBD1 as a possible D gene (5 bases). Trimming cost V 1 base and J 4 bases, with 14 bases left between them. The CDR3 loop spans 15 amino acids. CDR1 is DFQATT, CDR2 SNEGSKA, per germline (reference sequence). CDR3 nucleotides: TGCAGTGCTAGAGGCCCCCCGGGGGAGAATCAGCCCCAGCATTTT. This encodes CSARGPPGENQPQHF.

J is TRBJ2-1 and V is TRBV27, with a tentative D call TRBD2 (6 bases). Germline V gives CDR1 MNHEY, CDR2 SMNVEV (reference sequence). CDR3 length equals 16 residues. Trimming left V 1 base short and J 2 bases short, with 12 bases between. The CDR3 is CASSLLSGLTYNEQFF. As DNA, the CDR3 is TGTGCCAGCAGTTTATTAAGCGGGCTCACCTACAATGAGCAGTTCTTC.

The chain employs TRBV20-1 and TRBJ2-1; 7 positions match TRBD2. Per germline, CDR1 DFQATT and CDR2 SNEGSKA (reference sequence). This CDR3 has 15 amino acids. V was clipped by 6 bases and J by 5 bases; unmatched bases: 13. DNA of the CDR3: TGCAGTGCGGCACCGAGCGGGGACCCCCACAATGAGCAGTTCTTC. Its translation: CSAAPSGDPHNEQFF.

There are a few counts of this clonotype. The rearrangement joins TRBV4-3 to TRBJ2-5; no firm D call. Per germline, CDR1 LGHNA and CDR2 YSLEER. The CDR3 contains 17 residues. With 0 bases removed from V and 2 bases from J, the gap between germline ends came to 16 bases. The CDR3 nucleotides are TGCGCCAGCAGCCAAGAAGTAGGAAAGGCAGGACAAGAGACCCAGTACTTC. It is translated as CASSQEVGKAGQETQYF.

CDR3 sequence (DNA): TGTGCCAGCAGTCCCTCCAGAGGGACAGAAGCTTACGAGCAGTACTTC. It translates to CASSPSRGTEAYEQYF. The gene calls are TRBV27 and TRBJ2-7; 7 bases are shared with TRBD1. This CDR3 has 16 residues. The V gene end was trimmed by 5 bases and the J gene end by 4 bases; junction bases not matched to a gene: 14. Germline CDR1 reads MNHEY; CDR2 reads SMNVEV (reference sequence).

The chain carries TRBV5-1 and TRBJ2-7; 9 bases line up with TRBD1. Germline V gene data show CDR1 as SGHRS and CDR2 as YFSETQ. This CDR3 contains 14 residues. V gave up 3 bases and J gave up 3 bases; unmatched junction bases: 4. The CDR3 is CASSWGDRVYEQYF. Written as DNA, the CDR3 is TGCGCCAGCAGCTGGGGGGACAGGGTCTACGAGCAGTACTTC.

This clonotype turned up a few times. This chain links TRBV10-3 with TRBJ2-1, with TRBD2 matching over 13 bases. The germline CDR1 and CDR2 sequences are ENHRY and SYGVKD. The length of the CDR3 is 17 residues. V shed 1 base, J shed 4 bases, and the junction held 4 bases outside the gene matches. CDR3 bases: TGTGCCATCAGTGAGTTCGGACTAGCGGGAGAATACAATGAGCAGTTCTTC. It translates to CAISEFGLAGEYNEQFF.

This clonotype was found a few times. V gene TRBV9 combines with J gene TRBJ2-1, with a tentative D call TRBD1 (5 bases). Trimming removed 4 bases from V and 9 bases from J, with 17 bases in between. The CDR3 sequence is 14 residues long. Per germline, CDR1 SGDLS and CDR2 YYNGEE. CDR3 nucleotides: TGTGCCAGCAGCCTCACCTCAGGGCCAGGTGAGCAGTTCTTC. Translating it yields CASSLTSGPGEQFF.

The CDR3 DNA is TGCAGTGCTAGAAAGGGCGGCGGGGGCTCCTACAATGAGCAGTTCTTC. Protein sequence: CSARKGGGGSYNEQFF. The chain is built from TRBV20-1 and TRBJ2-1, with 7 bases matching TRBD2. The CDR3 totals 16 residues. CDR1 is DFQATT, CDR2 SNEGSKA, per germline (reference sequence). Trimming at V came to 2 bases and at J to 0 bases, leaving 7 bases not matched to a gene.

This clonotype was observed once. The J gene is TRBJ2-1, the V gene TRBV3-1; 8 bases fit TRBD1. Germline CDR1 is LGHDT and CDR2 is YNNKEL (reference sequence). The CDR3 extends over 17 amino acids. The junction had 15 bases not matched to a gene; V was cut back by 3 bases and J by 8 bases. CDR3 region: CASSHLDRGLVYDEQFF. The CDR3 region has the DNA TGTGCCAGCAGCCACCTCGACAGGGGCCTCGTATACGATGAGCAGTTCTTC.